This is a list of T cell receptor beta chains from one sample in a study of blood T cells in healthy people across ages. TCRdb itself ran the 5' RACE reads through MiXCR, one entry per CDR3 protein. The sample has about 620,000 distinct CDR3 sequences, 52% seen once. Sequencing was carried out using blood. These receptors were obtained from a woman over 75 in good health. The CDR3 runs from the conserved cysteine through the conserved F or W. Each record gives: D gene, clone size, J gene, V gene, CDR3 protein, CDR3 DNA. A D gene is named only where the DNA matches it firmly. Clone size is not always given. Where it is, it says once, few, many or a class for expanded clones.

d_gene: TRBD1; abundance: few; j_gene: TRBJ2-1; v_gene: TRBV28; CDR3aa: CASIPGQGIYNEQFF; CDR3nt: TGTGCCAGCATACCTGGACAGGGTATCTACAATGAGCAGTTCTTC
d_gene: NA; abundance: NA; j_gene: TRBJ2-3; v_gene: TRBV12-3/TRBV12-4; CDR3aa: CASSLAGVHTDTQYF; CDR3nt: TGTGCCAGCAGTTTAGCGGGGGTTCACACAGATACGCAGTATTTT
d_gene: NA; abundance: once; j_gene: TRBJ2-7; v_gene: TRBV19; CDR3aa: CASSDSGTPSYEQYF; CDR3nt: TGTGCCAGTAGTGACTCGGGTACCCCCTCCTACGAGCAGTACTTC
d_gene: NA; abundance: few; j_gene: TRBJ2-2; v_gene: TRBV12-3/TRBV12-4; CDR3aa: CASSYGFPELFF; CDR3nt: TGTGCCAGCAGTTACGGGTTCCCCGAGCTGTTTTTT
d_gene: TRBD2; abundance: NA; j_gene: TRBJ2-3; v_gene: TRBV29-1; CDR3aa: CSVEGPGGVASTDTQYF; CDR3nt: TGCAGCGTTGAGGGGCCGGGGGGGGTCGCTAGCACAGATACGCAGTATTTT
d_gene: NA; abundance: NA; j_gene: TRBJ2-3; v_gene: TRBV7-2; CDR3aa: CASSGREQYF; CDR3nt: TGTGCCAGCAGCGGCCGGGAGCAGTATTTT
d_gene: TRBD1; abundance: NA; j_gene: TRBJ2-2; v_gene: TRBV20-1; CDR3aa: CSALDRANTGELFF; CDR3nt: TGCAGTGCTTTGGACAGGGCGAACACCGGGGAGCTGTTTTTT
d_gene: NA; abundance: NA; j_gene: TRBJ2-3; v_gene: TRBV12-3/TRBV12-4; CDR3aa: CASSFSGFTEYF; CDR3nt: TGTGCCAGCAGTTTTAGTGGATTCACGGAGTATTTT
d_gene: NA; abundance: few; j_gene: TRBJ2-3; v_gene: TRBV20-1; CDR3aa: CSAAGTTSTDTQYF; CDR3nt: TGCAGTGCTGCCGGGACAACTAGCACAGATACGCAGTATTTT
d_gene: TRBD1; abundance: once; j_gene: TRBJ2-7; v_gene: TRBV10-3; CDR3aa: CAVSGTASYEQYF; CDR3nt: TGTGCCGTCAGTGGGACAGCCTCCTACGAGCAGTACTTC
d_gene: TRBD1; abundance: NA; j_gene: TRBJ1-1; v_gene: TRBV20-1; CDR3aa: CSASRLDGTANTEAFF; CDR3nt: TGCAGTGCTAGTAGATTAGACGGGACAGCGAACACTGAAGCTTTCTTT
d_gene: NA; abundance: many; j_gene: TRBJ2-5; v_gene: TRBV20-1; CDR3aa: CSAPPQQETQYF; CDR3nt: TGCAGTGCCCCCCCCCAACAAGAGACCCAGTACTTC
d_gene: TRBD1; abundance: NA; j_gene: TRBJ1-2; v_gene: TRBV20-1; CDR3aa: CSARPGQVFYGYTF; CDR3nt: TGCAGCGCTAGACCCGGACAGGTATTCTATGGCTACACCTTC
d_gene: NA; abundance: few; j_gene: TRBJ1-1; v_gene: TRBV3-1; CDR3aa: CASSQGVAIEAFF; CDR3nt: TGTGCCAGCAGCCAAGGGGTAGCCATAGAAGCTTTCTTT
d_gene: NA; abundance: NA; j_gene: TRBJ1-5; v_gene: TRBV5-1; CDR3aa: CASSLRGGSNQPQHF; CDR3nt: TGCGCCAGCAGTCTCCGCGGGGGCAGCAATCAGCCCCAGCATTTT
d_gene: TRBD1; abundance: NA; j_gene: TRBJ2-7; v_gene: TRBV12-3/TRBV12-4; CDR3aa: CASRRGQEQYEQYF; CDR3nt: TGTGCCAGCAGAAGAGGACAGGAACAATACGAGCAGTACTTC
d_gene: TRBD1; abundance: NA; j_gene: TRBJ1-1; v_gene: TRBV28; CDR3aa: CASTSSAGGNTEAFF; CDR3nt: TGTGCCAGCACATCCTCGGCAGGGGGGAACACTGAGGCTTTCTTT
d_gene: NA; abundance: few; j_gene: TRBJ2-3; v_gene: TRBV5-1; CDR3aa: CASSSSGTSIDHTDTQYF; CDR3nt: TGCGCCAGCAGCTCCTCCGGGACGAGCATAGACCACACAGATACGCAGTATTTT
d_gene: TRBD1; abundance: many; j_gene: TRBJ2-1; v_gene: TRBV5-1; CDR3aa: CASSVGGGGPWNEQFF; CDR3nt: TGCGCCAGCAGCGTAGGGGGCGGCGGGCCTTGGAATGAGCAGTTCTTC
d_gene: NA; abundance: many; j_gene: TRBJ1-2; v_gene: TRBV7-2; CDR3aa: CASSLVYGYTF; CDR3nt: TGTGCCAGCAGTTTAGTTTATGGCTACACCTTC
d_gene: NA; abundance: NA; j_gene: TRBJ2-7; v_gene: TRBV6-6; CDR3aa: CASNPGSEGEQYF; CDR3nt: TGTGCCAGCAACCCTGGGAGCGAGGGGGAGCAGTACTTC
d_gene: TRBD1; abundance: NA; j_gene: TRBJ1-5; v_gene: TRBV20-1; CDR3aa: CSVLGQGNQPQHF; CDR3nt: TGCAGTGTCCTGGGACAGGGGAATCAGCCCCAGCATTTT
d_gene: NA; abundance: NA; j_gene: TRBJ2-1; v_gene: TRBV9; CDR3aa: CASSVAPSMSWEQFF; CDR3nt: TGTGCCAGCAGCGTAGCTCCTTCGATGTCCTGGGAGCAGTTCTTC
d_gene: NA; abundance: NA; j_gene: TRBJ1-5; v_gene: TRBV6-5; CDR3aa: CASSYSGAQQPQHF; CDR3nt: TGTGCCAGCAGTTATTCGGGAGCCCAACAGCCCCAGCATTTT
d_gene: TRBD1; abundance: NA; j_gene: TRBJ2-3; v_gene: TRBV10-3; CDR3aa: CAISERLQGDTDTQYF; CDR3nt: TGTGCCATCAGTGAGAGACTACAGGGGGACACAGATACGCAGTATTTT
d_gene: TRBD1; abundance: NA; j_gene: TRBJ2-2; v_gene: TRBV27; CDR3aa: CASSGGTGQSTGELFF; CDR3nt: TGTGCCAGCAGTGGCGGGACAGGGCAGAGCACCGGGGAGCTGTTTTTT
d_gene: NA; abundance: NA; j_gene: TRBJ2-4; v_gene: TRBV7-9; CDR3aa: CASSEGGGQYF; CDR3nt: TGTGCCAGCAGCGAGGGAGGTGGGCAGTACTTC
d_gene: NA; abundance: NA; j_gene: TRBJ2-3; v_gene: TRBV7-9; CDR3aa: CASSLGDLYTQYF; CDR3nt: TGTGCCAGCAGCTTGGGGGACTTATATACGCAGTATTTT
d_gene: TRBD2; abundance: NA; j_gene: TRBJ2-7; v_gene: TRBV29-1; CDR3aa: CSVKTSGASYEQYF; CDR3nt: TGCAGCGTCAAGACTAGCGGGGCCTCCTACGAGCAGTACTTC
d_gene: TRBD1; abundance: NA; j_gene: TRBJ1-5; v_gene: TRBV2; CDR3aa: CASSANRGRGQPQHF; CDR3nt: TGTGCCAGCAGCGCCAACAGGGGGCGCGGACAGCCCCAGCATTTT
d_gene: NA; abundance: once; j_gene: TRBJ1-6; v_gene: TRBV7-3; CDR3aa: CASSLQQSPLHF; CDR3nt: TGTGCCAGCAGCCTCCAACAGTCACCCCTCCACTTT
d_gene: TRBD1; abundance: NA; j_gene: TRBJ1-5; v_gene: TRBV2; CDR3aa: CASTGGTGINQPQHF; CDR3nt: TGTGCCAGCACCGGCGGGACAGGGATCAATCAGCCCCAGCATTTT
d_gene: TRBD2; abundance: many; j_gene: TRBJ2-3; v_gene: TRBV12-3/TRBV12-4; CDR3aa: CASSPRGSGLTDTQYF; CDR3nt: TGTGCCAGCAGTCCCCGGGGTAGCGGGCTCACAGATACGCAGTATTTT
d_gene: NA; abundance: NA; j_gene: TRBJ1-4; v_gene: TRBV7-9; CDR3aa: CASSPLLGEKLFF; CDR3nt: TGTGCCAGCAGCCCCTTATTGGGAGAAAAACTGTTTTTT
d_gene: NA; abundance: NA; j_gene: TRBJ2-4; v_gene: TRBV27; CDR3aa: CASRYAQLAKNIQYF; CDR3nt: TGTGCCAGCAGATACGCCCAGCTAGCCAAAAACATTCAGTACTTC
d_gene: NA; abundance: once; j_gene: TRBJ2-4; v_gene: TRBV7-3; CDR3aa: CASSLTGPGTNIQYF; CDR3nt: TGTGCCAGCAGCTTAACAGGGCCAGGGACAAACATTCAGTACTTC
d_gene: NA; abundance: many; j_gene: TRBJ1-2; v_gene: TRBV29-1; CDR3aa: CSVVSANYGYTF; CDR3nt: TGCAGCGTAGTGTCAGCTAACTATGGCTACACCTTC
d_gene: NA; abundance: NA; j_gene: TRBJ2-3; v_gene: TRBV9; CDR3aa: CASSGEGDTQYF; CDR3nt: TGTGCCAGCAGCGGCGAAGGGGATACGCAGTATTTT
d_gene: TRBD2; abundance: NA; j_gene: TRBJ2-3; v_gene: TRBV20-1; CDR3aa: CSASPVAGTTGTQYF; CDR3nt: TGCAGTGCTAGTCCGGTAGCGGGGACCACAGGTACGCAGTATTTT
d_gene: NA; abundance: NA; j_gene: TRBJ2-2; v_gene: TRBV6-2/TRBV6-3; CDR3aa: CATRRRAYTGELFF; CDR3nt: TGTGCCACCCGGAGACGAGCCTACACCGGGGAGCTGTTTTTT
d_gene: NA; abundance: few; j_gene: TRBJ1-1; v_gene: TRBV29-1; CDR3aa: CSVEGQGRAAFF; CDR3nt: TGCAGCGTTGAAGGGCAGGGCAGGGCAGCTTTCTTT
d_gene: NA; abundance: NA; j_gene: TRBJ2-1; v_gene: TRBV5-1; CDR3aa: CASLRETGNNEQFF; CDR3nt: TGCGCCAGCCTTAGGGAGACTGGAAACAATGAGCAGTTCTTC
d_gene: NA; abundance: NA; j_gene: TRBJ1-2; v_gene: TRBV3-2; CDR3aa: CASSPRCYTF; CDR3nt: TGTGCCAGCAGCCCCCGCTGCTACACCTTC
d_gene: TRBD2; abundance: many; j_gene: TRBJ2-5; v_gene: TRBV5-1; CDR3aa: CASSFLTSGLEETQYF; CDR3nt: TGCGCCAGCAGCTTTTTAACTAGCGGGCTAGAAGAGACCCAGTACTTC
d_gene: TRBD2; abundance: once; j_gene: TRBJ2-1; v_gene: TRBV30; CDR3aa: CAWTGTSYEQFF; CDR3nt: TGTGCCTGGACCGGGACTAGCTATGAGCAGTTCTTC
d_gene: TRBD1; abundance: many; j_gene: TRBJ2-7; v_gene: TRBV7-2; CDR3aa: CASSLVGGPSYEQYF; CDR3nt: TGTGCCAGCAGCTTAGTAGGGGGCCCCTCCTACGAGCAGTACTTC
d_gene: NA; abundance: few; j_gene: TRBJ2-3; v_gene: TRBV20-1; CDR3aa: CSAGVAGASTDTQYF; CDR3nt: TGCAGTGCTGGGGTGGCGGGGGCCAGCACAGATACGCAGTATTTT